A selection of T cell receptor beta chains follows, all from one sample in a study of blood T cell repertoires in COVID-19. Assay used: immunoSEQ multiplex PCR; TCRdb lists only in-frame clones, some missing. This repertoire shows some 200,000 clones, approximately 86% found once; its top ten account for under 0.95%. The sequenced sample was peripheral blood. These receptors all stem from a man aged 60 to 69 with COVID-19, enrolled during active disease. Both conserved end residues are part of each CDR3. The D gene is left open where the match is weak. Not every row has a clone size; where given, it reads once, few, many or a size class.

TGTGCCAGCAGCCAAGGAACTAGCGGGAGGACGACCGGGGAGCTGTTTTTT	CASSQGTSGRTTGELFF	NA	TRBV3-1/TRBV3-2	TRBJ2-2	TRBD2
TGTGCCAGCAGCTTAGGGACCCGGGGGGAGACCCAGTACTTC	CASSLGTRGETQYF	NA	TRBV5-4	TRBJ2-5	NA
TGCACCAGCAGCCAAGATCAGAGGACTAGCGGGAGGGGTTTGGAGAATGAGCAGTTCTTC	CTSSQDQRTSGRGLENEQFF	NA	TRBV1	TRBJ2-1	NA
TGTGCCAGCAGTTACTCGCGGAGGGCGGATGGCTACACCTTC	CASSYSRRADGYTF	few	TRBV6-5	TRBJ1-2	NA
TGTGCCAGCAGCTTTCTAGCGGGAGAGCGGGATGAGCAGTTCTTC	CASSFLAGERDEQFF	NA	TRBV11-2	TRBJ2-1	TRBD2
TGTGCCAGCAGTGTGCTAGCGGCTAAAAACATTCAGTACTTC	CASSVLAAKNIQYF	NA	TRBV2	TRBJ2-4	TRBD2
TGTGCCAGCAGCTCAATTTGGGACAGGGAAGGGCCCTCTGGAAACACCATATATTTT	CASSSIWDREGPSGNTIYF	NA	TRBV7-8	TRBJ1-3	TRBD1
TGTGCCAGCAGCTTCTGGGCAGGTGTAAACACTGAAGCTTTCTTT	CASSFWAGVNTEAFF	many	TRBV5-5	TRBJ1-1	NA
TGCGCCAGCAGCTTGGAGGGACAGACTAATGAAAAACTGTTTTTT	CASSLEGQTNEKLFF	NA	TRBV5-1	TRBJ1-4	TRBD1
TGTGCCAGCTGGACTTCGCAGGGCAGGGGCACTGAAGCTTTCTTT	CASWTSQGRGTEAFF	NA	TRBV27	TRBJ1-1	NA
TGTGCCAGCAGCTTGGGGGGGGGAGGCAATCAGCCCCAGCATTTT	CASSLGGGGNQPQHF	NA	TRBV7-9	TRBJ1-5	NA
TGCGCCAGCAGCCTCAGGACAGGGTCTACAGATACGCAGTATTTT	CASSLRTGSTDTQYF	few	TRBV5-1	TRBJ2-3	TRBD1
TGTGCCAGCAGTCTTAACAGGGGTCCCGCTAACTACAATGAGCAGTTCTTC	CASSLNRGPANYNEQFF	NA	TRBV11-2	TRBJ2-1	TRBD1
TGTGCCAGCAGCCGAAACTCGGGGGGACAGGTCAGCTCCTACGAGCAGTACTTC	CASSRNSGGQVSSYEQYF	NA	TRBV3-1/TRBV3-2	TRBJ2-7	NA
TGTGCCACCCGCGGGTCCAGGGGGGTGACAGATACGCAGTATTTT	CATRGSRGVTDTQYF	few	TRBV6-5	TRBJ2-3	NA
TGTGCCAGCAGCACCGGGACAGTCTCTGGAAACACCATATATTTT	CASSTGTVSGNTIYF	NA	TRBV5-6	TRBJ1-3	TRBD1
TGTGCCAGCAGCCAAGACTTGACCGGGGAGCTGTTTTTT	CASSQDLTGELFF	NA	TRBV4-2	TRBJ2-2	NA
TGTGCCTGGAGTTTCAGGGGAGACACCATATATTTT	CAWSFRGDTIYF	NA	TRBV30	TRBJ1-3	NA
TGTGCCAGCAGCTTAGAGCGGGTCCGGGATGAAAAACTGTTTTTT	CASSLERVRDEKLFF	NA	TRBV7-9	TRBJ1-4	NA
TGTGCCAGCAGCCCGGGAGACTCCTACAATGAGCAGTTCTTC	CASSPGDSYNEQFF	NA	TRBV2	TRBJ2-1	NA
TGCGCCAGCAGCTTGGGTCCCGACAGCCAGCAGTACTTC	CASSLGPDSQQYF	NA	TRBV5-1	TRBJ2-7	NA
TGTGCCAGCAGAGAGACAGGGAACACTGAAGCTTTCTTT	CASRETGNTEAFF	NA	TRBV6-6	TRBJ1-1	NA
TGTGCCAGCAGCTTAGACGAGGGCGGCGAGCAGTACTTC	CASSLDEGGEQYF	NA	TRBV5-4	TRBJ2-7	NA
TGTGCCAGCAGCCAAGATCAACAGGGGGTCACTAATGAAAAACTGTTTTTT	CASSQDQQGVTNEKLFF	NA	TRBV3-1/TRBV3-2	TRBJ1-4	TRBD1
TGTGCCAGCTCACCACGGGAGGGGGATCAGCCCCAGCATTTT	CASSPREGDQPQHF	NA	TRBV18	TRBJ1-5	NA
TGTGCCAGCAGCCAAGCCAGAAGCGGGATAGGTGGTCATACGCAGTATTTT	CASSQARSGIGGHTQYF	NA	TRBV3-1/TRBV3-2	TRBJ2-3	TRBD2
TGTGCCAGCAGCCCTGGGGGAGGCAATGAGCAGTTCTTC	CASSPGGGNEQFF	NA	TRBV28	TRBJ2-1	NA
TGTGCCAGCAGTTTCGGGGGGGAGACCCAGTACTTC	CASSFGGETQYF	NA	TRBV6-5	TRBJ2-5	TRBD2
TGTGCCAGCAGCATAACAGGGGCCAACTCTGGAAACACCATATATTTT	CASSITGANSGNTIYF	NA	TRBV5-4	TRBJ1-3	TRBD1
TGTGCCAGCAGCTCGGGACAGGGGGCAGGGAATGAGCAGTTCTTC	CASSSGQGAGNEQFF	NA	TRBV6-6	TRBJ2-1	TRBD1
TGTGCCAGCAGTTTATCGGATCAGGGGGCGGGTACGCAGTATTTT	CASSLSDQGAGTQYF	NA	TRBV27	TRBJ2-3	TRBD1
TGTGCCAGCTCCCTAAGCGTGAACACCGGGGAGCTGTTTTTT	CASSLSVNTGELFF	NA	TRBV18	TRBJ2-2	NA
TGCAGCGTTCCCTCCGGGACAGATTATAACTATGGCTACACCTTC	CSVPSGTDYNYGYTF	NA	TRBV29-1	TRBJ1-2	TRBD1
TGTGCCAGTACCGCGGCGGGGAGGAGAGGCTACACCTTC	CASTAAGRRGYTF	NA	TRBV19	TRBJ1-2	NA
TGTGCCAGCAGCCAAAAAACAGGGTGGGACACTGAAGCTTTCTTT	CASSQKTGWDTEAFF	NA	TRBV14	TRBJ1-1	NA
TGTGCCAGCAGAATCGACCAGGGTGCGAAGACCCAGTACTTC	CASRIDQGAKTQYF	NA	TRBV28	TRBJ2-5	NA
TGTGCCAGTAGTATAGACCGGTATCAGCCCCAGCATTTT	CASSIDRYQPQHF	NA	TRBV19	TRBJ1-5	NA
TGCAGCGTTGACGGCGGAGGGGACACTGAAGCTTTCTTT	CSVDGGGDTEAFF	NA	TRBV29-1	TRBJ1-1	NA
TGTGCCAGCAGAAATACAGGGAACGGCTACACCTTC	CASRNTGNGYTF	NA	TRBV2	TRBJ1-2	NA
TGTGCCAGCTCACCCATACAGACCTCCTACGAGCAGTACTTC	CASSPIQTSYEQYF	NA	TRBV18	TRBJ2-7	NA
TGTGCCAGCAGTTCCGGGACAAGTTGGCCCCAGCATTTT	CASSSGTSWPQHF	NA	TRBV28	TRBJ1-5	NA
TGTGCCAGCAGCCAAGCTCTAGCGGGAGTCGGCAATGAGCAGTTCTTC	CASSQALAGVGNEQFF	once	TRBV3-1/TRBV3-2	TRBJ2-1	TRBD2
TGTGCCAGCAGTTACCCGGGGTCGGGCAATCAGCCCCAGCATTTT	CASSYPGSGNQPQHF	few	TRBV6-2/TRBV6-3	TRBJ1-5	NA
TGTGCCAGCAGCTTGGGCGGCAGGGGGAACACTGAAGCTTTCTTT	CASSLGGRGNTEAFF	NA	TRBV11-3	TRBJ1-1	NA